One sample yielded the 24 T cell receptor beta chains listed below, sequenced in a study of blood T cell repertoires in COVID-19. Profiling relied on immunoSEQ multiplex PCR, and the TCRdb table lists in-frame clones only, not all of them. Of about 180,000 clones in the sample, around 73% are singletons; the top ten hold 15% to 20%. The sequenced sample was PBMCs or T cells enriched from blood (not recorded which). These TCRs come from a woman between 45 and 65 years old who had recovered from COVID-19.

The chain combines TRBV24-1 with TRBJ1-2; 8 nucleotides agree with TRBD1. Germline V gives CDR1 KGHDR, CDR2 SFDVKD. Losses at the gene ends were 4 bases for V and 10 bases for J; bases not matched to a gene: 4. The length of the CDR3 is 12 residues. Here the CDR3 reads CATSEGQAFYTF. The CDR3 DNA sequence: TGTGCCACCAGTGAGGGACAGGCTTTCTACACCTTC.

The rearrangement uses TRBV5-5 and TRBJ2-7, with TRBD1 identical over 8 bases. The trim removed 0 bases at V and 5 bases at J, leaving 10 bases unmatched. This CDR3 has 16 residues. CDR1 SGHKS and CDR2 YYEKEE come from the germline V gene (reference sequence). The CDR3 sequence is CASSLATTGALNEQYF. CDR3 in DNA: TGTGCCAGCAGCTTGGCCACGACAGGGGCGCTCAACGAGCAGTACTTC.

This clone was found a few times. The rearrangement uses TRBV6-5 and TRBJ2-7; maybe TRBD1 (6 bases). Germline V CDR1 and CDR2: MNHEY, SVGAGI. The CDR3 contains 15 residues. Deletions cut 11 bases from V and 4 bases from J, with 24 bases between. The CDR3 here is CAAWGIQGSLYEQYF. CDR3 coding DNA: TGTGCCGCGTGGGGAATCCAGGGGTCCTTATACGAGCAGTACTTC.

The genes are TRBV7-2 and TRBJ2-1; a weak D match, TRBD2 (7 bases). The CDR3 is made up of 16 amino acids. CDR1 SGHTA and CDR2 FQGNSA come from the germline V gene. Trimming took off 5 bases at V and 6 bases at J, with 20 bases between the two ends. CDR3 bases: TGTGCCAGCAGCCTCAAGGGGGGGTTACCATCCAATGAGCAGTTCTTC. It translates to CASSLKGGLPSNEQFF.

The V call is TRBV5-1, the J call TRBJ2-2; TRBD2 agrees at 9 bases. CDR1 is SGHRS, CDR2 YFSETQ, per germline. CDR3 length equals 16 residues. With V trimmed by 4 bases and J by 3 bases, 7 bases remained unmatched. CDR3 sequence reads: CASSPFAGGDTGELFF. In DNA, the CDR3 is TGCGCCAGCAGCCCCTTTGCGGGAGGGGACACCGGGGAGCTGTTTTTT.

The genes are TRBV7-6 and TRBJ1-6, with D perhaps TRBD1 (6 bases). V was clipped by 3 bases and J by 3 bases, with 15 bases between them. CDR3 size: 17 residues. CDR1 and CDR2 (germline): SGHVS, FNYEAQ. The CDR3 is CASSFSPQGGYNSPLHF. The CDR3 DNA reads as TGTGCCAGCAGCTTCTCCCCACAGGGCGGCTATAATTCACCCCTCCACTTT.

The genes are TRBV4-3 and TRBJ2-6, with D possibly being TRBD1 (6 bases). Germline CDR1 and CDR2: LGHNA and YSLEER. The V end lost 0 bases, the J end lost 4 bases, and 19 bases lay between the germline ends. This CDR3 has 19 amino acids. The CDR3: CASSQDRGSIGSGANVLTF. CDR3 sequence (DNA): TGCGCCAGCAGCCAAGATAGGGGGTCGATTGGGTCCGGGGCCAACGTCCTGACTTTC.

The rearrangement links TRBV28 to TRBJ2-7; 7 bases are a match to TRBD2. The CDR3 runs 15 residues. V gave up 4 bases and J gave up 0 bases; unmatched junction bases: 6. Germline CDR1 and CDR2: MDHEN and SYDVKM. The CDR3 DNA reads as TGTGCCAGCAGTTATAACCTAGCGGTCTCCTACGAGCAGTACTTC. It yields the protein CASSYNLAVSYEQYF.

The genes are TRBV27 and TRBJ2-3; 9 nucleotides match TRBD2. The germline V gene has CDR1 MNHEY and CDR2 SMNVEV (reference sequence). The V segment lost 6 bases and the J segment 6 bases; nucleotides outside the gene matches: 4. This CDR3 region has 13 residues. This chain's CDR3 is CASRGTSMDTQYF. DNA of the CDR3: TGTGCCAGCAGGGGGACTAGCATGGATACGCAGTATTTT.

The chain carries TRBV28 and TRBJ2-1; D is unresolved. V lost 7 bases, J lost 1 base, and 5 bases lay in between. Germline assignment: CDR1 MDHEN and CDR2 SYDVKM. CDR3 size: 12 residues. The CDR3 nucleotides are TGTGCCAGCAAGAGTTCCTACAATGAGCAGTTCTTC. Residues: CASKSSYNEQFF.

V usage is TRBV5-6 and J usage is TRBJ1-2; TRBD1 might be the D (5 bases). Trimming left V 2 bases short and J 4 bases short, with 9 bases between. CDR1 and CDR2 from the germline V gene are SGHDT and YYEEEE. CDR3 length equals 13 residues. The CDR3 DNA follows: TGTGCCAGCAGCTTACAGGACACCTATGGCTACACCTTC. Amino acids: CASSLQDTYGYTF.

The gene calls are TRBV5-1 and TRBJ1-5, with a tentative D call TRBD1 (5 bases). The CDR3 extends over 14 amino acids. Germline CDR1 SGHRS, CDR2 YFSETQ. V dropped 4 bases and J dropped 1 base, with 9 bases sitting between them. The CDR3 spells CASSPGHSNQPQHF. For the CDR3, the DNA is TGCGCCAGCAGCCCCGGACACAGCAATCAGCCCCAGCATTTT.

The J gene is TRBJ2-1, the V gene TRBV5-1; 8 nucleotides line up with TRBD2. CDR3 size: 21 residues. V shed 1 base and J 5 bases; nucleotides not matched to a gene: 23. From germline, CDR1 is SGHRS and CDR2 YFSETQ. CDR3 sequence (DNA): TGCGCCAGCAGCTTGAGCCTCCTCGCGGGGGGCTTTGGGATTGCCCACAATGAGCAGTTCTTC. Its translation: CASSLSLLAGGFGIAHNEQFF.

The chain carries TRBV30 and TRBJ2-1; D gene unclear. The CDR3 is 12 amino acids. Deletions cut 0 bases from V and 4 bases from J, with 4 bases between. The germline V gene has CDR1 GTSNPN and CDR2 SVGIG (reference sequence). CDR3 residues: CAWSVQYNEQFF. The CDR3 DNA follows: TGTGCCTGGAGTGTACAGTACAATGAGCAGTTCTTC.

This chain connects TRBV27 to TRBJ2-1; D is perhaps TRBD1 (6 bases). The CDR3 is 16 amino acids. The ends were cut back, 5 bases at V and 0 bases at J, with 14 bases in the middle. From germline, CDR1 is MNHEY and CDR2 SMNVEV (reference sequence). The CDR3 DNA reads as TGTGCCAGCAGTATCGCTGGACAGAGCTCCTACAATGAGCAGTTCTTC. The encoded protein is CASSIAGQSSYNEQFF.

A few counts support this clone. The CDR3 loop is CASSVISGSGYTF. CDR3 DNA: TGTGCCAGCAGTGTGATATCAGGGTCTGGCTACACCTTC. V is TRBV2 and J is TRBJ1-2, with D perhaps matching TRBD1 (5 bases). Trimming stripped 4 bases from V and 7 bases from J, with 13 bases between. This CDR3 has 13 residues. Looked up from germline, CDR1 is SNHLY and CDR2 is FYNNEI.

This clone was detected only once. The V call is TRBV19, the J call TRBJ2-1, with TRBD1 as a possible D gene (5 bases). The length of the CDR3 is 14 residues. Germline CDR1 is LNHDA and CDR2 is SQIVND (reference sequence). Trimming cost V 6 bases and J 8 bases, with 17 bases left between them. CDR3 nucleotides: TGTGCCAGTAGACGCCAGGGTGGTAAGGATGAGCAGTTCTTC. This translates into CASRRQGGKDEQFF.

The genes are TRBV28 and TRBJ1-2; 7 nucleotides align to TRBD1. V lost 6 bases and J lost 0; bases outside the gene matches: 10. Germline values: CDR1 MDHEN, CDR2 SYDVKM. CDR3 length equals 16 residues. The CDR3 DNA sequence: TGTGCCAGCAGCACCAAATTCGGACAGGCTAACTATGGCTACACCTTC. The encoded protein is CASSTKFGQANYGYTF.

The rearrangement uses TRBV7-2 and TRBJ1-5; D perhaps matches TRBD1 (6 bases). The CDR3 runs 15 residues. From germline, CDR1 is SGHTA and CDR2 FQGNSA. The V end was cut by 8 bases, the J end by 0 bases, with 14 bases between. CDR3 coding DNA: TGTGCCAGCCGCCCGGGGACAAATAGCAATCAGCCCCAGCATTTT. As protein: CASRPGTNSNQPQHF. The variable domain in full, completed from reference TRBV7-2 and TRBJ1-5, reads GAGVSQSPSNKVTEKGKDVELRCDPISGHTALYWYRQSLGQGLEFLIYFQGNSAPDKSGLPSDRFSAERTGGSVSTLTIQRTQQEDSAVYLCASRPGTNSNQPQHFGDGTRLSIL.

This CDR3 reads CASTLQLQNSNYGYTF. The DNA of the CDR3 is TGTGCCAGCACCCTACAATTACAGAATTCTAACTATGGCTACACCTTC. The V and J genes are TRBV28 and TRBJ1-2; no firm D call. V was shortened by 7 bases and J by 0 bases, with 18 bases between the two germline ends. The CDR3 consists of 16 residues. CDR1 is MDHEN, CDR2 SYDVKM, per germline.

V and J are TRBV4-1 and TRBJ1-4; maybe TRBD1 (6 bases). Deletions cut 0 bases from V and 2 bases from J, with 10 bases between. This CDR3 region has 16 residues. Germline CDR1 and CDR2: MGHRA and YSYEKL. This CDR3 reads CASSQDRGATNEKLFF. The CDR3 region has the DNA TGCGCCAGCAGCCAAGATCGGGGGGCCACTAATGAAAAACTGTTTTTT.

This clone was seen more than once but under ten times. J is TRBJ2-7 and V is TRBV29-1; D ambiguous. This CDR3 is 12 amino acids long. The V gene's germline CDR1 is SQVTM and CDR2 ANQGSEA. Trimming removed 7 bases at V and 4 bases at J, with 14 bases between. CDR3 amino acids: CSAGTGTYEQYF. The DNA for the CDR3 is TGCAGCGCCGGAACGGGTACGTACGAGCAGTACTTC.

The V and J genes are TRBV19 and TRBJ1-5; 8 nucleotides match TRBD1. CDR1 is LNHDA and CDR2 is SQIVND in the germline V gene (reference sequence). V shed 5 bases, J shed 3 bases, and the junction held 24 bases outside the gene matches. This CDR3 is built from 21 residues. For the CDR3, the DNA is TGTGCCAGTAGTTTGGGGTCCCTGACAGGGGTTTATCGATATATCAATCAGCCCCAGCATTTT. Its protein is CASSLGSLTGVYRYINQPQHF.

The chain has TRBV5-1 and TRBJ2-3; 9 bases are shared with TRBD1. The trim removed 7 bases at V and 3 bases at J, leaving 12 bases unmatched. This CDR3 region has 16 residues. Germline V CDR1 and CDR2: SGHRS, YFSETQ. The CDR3 sequence: CASSGGTGGLTDTQYF. The CDR3, as DNA: TGCGCCAGCTCGGGTGGAACAGGGGGCTTGACAGATACGCAGTATTTT. Full variable domain (remainder filled in from reference TRBV5-1 and TRBJ2-3): KAGVTQTPRYLIKTRGQQVTLSCSPISGHRSVSWYQQTPGQGLQFLFEYFSETQRNKGNFPGRFSGRQFSNSRSEMNVSTLELGDSALYLCASSGGTGGLTDTQYFGPGTRLTVL.